This T cell receptor (beta chain) stems from a study of human T cells and chemical hapten exposure. Background on the study: A patient group, mainly female, showed alopecia areata, totalis or universalis. It was small differences in pooled library volume that mainly caused per-sample TCR yields to vary. Regarding the study as a whole: Donors were affected by alopecia, so their immune reaction might vary from that of healthy individuals.

V shed 2 bases and J shed 10 bases, with 15 bases lying between them. The CDR3 length is 14 residues. Time point defined: patch test 2, 6 weeks after DPC sensitization. Treatment: therapeutic diphenylcyclopropenone sensitization with weekly scalp DPC. A single record per CDR3 protein comes from TCRdb applying MiXCR to the RACE reads. Among roughly 380,000 distinct CDR3 sequences listed, roughly 6.3% were seen once. A few counts support this clonotype. Its cognate antigen is unknown. The receptor was derived from a young woman with alopecia areata. Some clones in this sample may be carry-over from other donors' samples. Sample: whole blood, taken in connection with sensitization to the hapten diphenylcyclopropenone (DPC). The chain combines TRBV12-3 or TRBV12-4 with TRBJ2-1, with D possibly being TRBD2 (5 bases). CDR3: CASSLKGEGVEQFF. In nucleotides, the CDR3 is TGTGCCAGCAGTTTAAAAGGAGAGGGAGTAGAGCAGTTCTTC.